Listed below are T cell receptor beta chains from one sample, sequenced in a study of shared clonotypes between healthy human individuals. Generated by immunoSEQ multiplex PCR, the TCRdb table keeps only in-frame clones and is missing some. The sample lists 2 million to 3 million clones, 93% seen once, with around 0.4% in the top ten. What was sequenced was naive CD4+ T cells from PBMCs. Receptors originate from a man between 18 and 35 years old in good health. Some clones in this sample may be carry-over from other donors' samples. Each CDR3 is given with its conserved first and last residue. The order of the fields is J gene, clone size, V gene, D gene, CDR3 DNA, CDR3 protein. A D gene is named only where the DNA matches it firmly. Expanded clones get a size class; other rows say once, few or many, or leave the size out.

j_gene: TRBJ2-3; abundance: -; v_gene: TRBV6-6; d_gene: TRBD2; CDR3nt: TGTGCCAGCAGTTACGGGACTAGCGGGTACACAGATACGCAGTATTTT; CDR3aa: CASSYGTSGYTDTQYF
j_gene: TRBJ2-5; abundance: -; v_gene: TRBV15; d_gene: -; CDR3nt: TGTGCCACCAGCAGAGAACTAGGACGGGAGACCCAGTACTTC; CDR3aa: CATSRELGRETQYF
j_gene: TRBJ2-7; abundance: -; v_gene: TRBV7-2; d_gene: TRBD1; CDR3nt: TGTGCCAGCAGCCCCGACAGGGCGCCGTACTTC; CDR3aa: CASSPDRAPYF
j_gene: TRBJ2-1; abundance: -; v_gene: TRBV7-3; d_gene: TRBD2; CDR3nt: TGTGCCAGCAGCAACGGGAGGGCCGGTTTCAATGAGCAGTTCTTC; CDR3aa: CASSNGRAGFNEQFF
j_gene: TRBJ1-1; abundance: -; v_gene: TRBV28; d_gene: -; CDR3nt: TGTGCCAGCAGTCTCACTCGGGGGTTGAACACTGAAGCTTTCTTT; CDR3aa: CASSLTRGLNTEAFF
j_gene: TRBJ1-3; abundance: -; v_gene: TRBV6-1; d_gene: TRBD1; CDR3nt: TGTGCCAGCAGTGAAGGACAGGGTGGCGGAAACACCATATATTTT; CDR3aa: CASSEGQGGGNTIYF
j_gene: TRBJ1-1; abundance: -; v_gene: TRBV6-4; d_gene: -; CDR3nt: TGTGCCAGCAGTGACGACAGGACTACTGAAGCTTTCTTT; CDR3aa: CASSDDRTTEAFF
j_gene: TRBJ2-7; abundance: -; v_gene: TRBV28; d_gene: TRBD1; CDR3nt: TGTGCCAGCAGTTTACGAGCAGGGGGATATTACGAGCAGTACTTC; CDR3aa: CASSLRAGGYYEQYF
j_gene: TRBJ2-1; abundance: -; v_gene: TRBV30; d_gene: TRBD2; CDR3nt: TGTGCCTGGAGTGTGGGGACTAGCGGTAACAATGAGCAGTTCTTC; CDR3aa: CAWSVGTSGNNEQFF
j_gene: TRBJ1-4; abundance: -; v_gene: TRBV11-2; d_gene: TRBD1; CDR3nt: TGTGCCAGCAGCCCCAACAGGGGCCCCTGGGAAAAACTGTTTTTT; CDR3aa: CASSPNRGPWEKLFF
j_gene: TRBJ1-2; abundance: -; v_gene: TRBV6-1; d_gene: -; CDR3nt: TGTGCCAGCAGAACCCTTGCACAGGGAAACTATGGCTACACCTTC; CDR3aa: CASRTLAQGNYGYTF
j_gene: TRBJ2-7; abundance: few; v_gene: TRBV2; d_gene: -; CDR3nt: TGTGCCAGCAGTGTTTTTAGTACGCTAGCCGGAACATCCTACGAGCAGTACTTC; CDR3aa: CASSVFSTLAGTSYEQYF
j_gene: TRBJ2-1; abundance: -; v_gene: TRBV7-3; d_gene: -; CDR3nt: TGTGCCAGCAGCTCATTGGGGGGATCCTACAATGAGCAGTTCTTC; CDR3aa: CASSSLGGSYNEQFF
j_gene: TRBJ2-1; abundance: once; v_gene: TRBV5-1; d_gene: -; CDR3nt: TGCGCCAGCAGCTTCGGGGGCCTGGATGAGTTCTTC; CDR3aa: CASSFGGLDEFF
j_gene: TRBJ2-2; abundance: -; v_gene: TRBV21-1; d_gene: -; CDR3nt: TGTGCCAGCAGGAATCCCAAATTTTTGGGACAGAACACCGGGGAGCTGTTTTTT; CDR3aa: CASRNPKFLGQNTGELFF
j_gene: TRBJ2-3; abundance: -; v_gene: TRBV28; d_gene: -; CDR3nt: TGTGCCAGCAGTTTTATCCGCGGAGCTGATAGCACAGATACGCAGTATTTT; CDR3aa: CASSFIRGADSTDTQYF
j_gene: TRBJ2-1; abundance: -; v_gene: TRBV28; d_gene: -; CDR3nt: TGTGCCAGCGGGGCTAACAATGAGCAGTTCTTC; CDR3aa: CASGANNEQFF